A single sample gave rise to the 32 T cell receptor beta chains below, sequenced in a study of breast tumors, draining lymph nodes, adjacent tissues. TCRdb processed the multiplex PCR reads anew with MiXCR; each CDR3 protein has one entry. The data show tens of thousands of distinct CDR3 sequences, roughly 63% seen once. The sample comprised breast tumor tissue. These receptors all stem from a female donor with breast cancer. Some clones in this sample may be carry-over from other donors' samples.

The V gene is TRBV4-2, the J gene TRBJ1-1; a possible D gene is TRBD1 (5 bases). Germline V lookup: CDR1 LGHNA, CDR2 YNFKEQ. V was pared by 0 bases and J by 6 bases, with 8 bases between. CDR3 length equals 13 residues. In DNA form, the CDR3 reads TGTGCCAGCAGCCAAGATAGGGACGCTGAAGCTTTCTTT. Translating gives CASSQDRDAEAFF.

The V and J genes are TRBV20-1 and TRBJ2-1, with 8 bases matching TRBD1. The V gene end was trimmed by 3 bases and the J gene end by 7 bases; junction bases not matched to a gene: 8. The germline V gene has CDR1 DFQATT and CDR2 SNEGSKA (reference sequence). The CDR3 sequence is 14 residues long. The CDR3 loop reads CSASQGQGSNEQFF. CDR3 DNA: TGCAGTGCTAGTCAAGGACAGGGTTCAAATGAGCAGTTCTTC.

This clonotype has a single count. The V gene is TRBV6-1, the J gene TRBJ1-6, with 8 positions matching TRBD1. V was clipped by 4 bases and J by 11 bases; unmatched bases: 10. The CDR3 runs to 15 residues. Germline V gene data show CDR1 as MNHNS and CDR2 as SASEGT. For the CDR3, the DNA is TGTGCCAGCAGTGGATCGACAGGGGTAAAGACACCCCTCCACTTT. Its protein product is CASSGSTGVKTPLHF.

This clonotype was found a few times. The chain links TRBV29-1 to TRBJ1-5; a possible D gene is TRBD1 (5 bases). The V end lost 4 bases, the J end lost 5 bases, and 12 bases lay between the germline ends. This CDR3 has 13 amino acids. The germline CDR1 and CDR2 sequences are SQVTM and ANQGSEA. CDR3 region: CSVGSGNDQPQHF. The CDR3 nucleotides read TGCAGCGTTGGGTCAGGGAATGATCAGCCCCAGCATTTT.

This sequence joins TRBV29-1 and TRBJ2-6; D uncertain. V was trimmed by 4 bases and J by 0 bases, leaving 7 bases between them. The CDR3 runs 14 residues. The V gene's germline CDR1 is SQVTM and CDR2 ANQGSEA. Written as DNA, the CDR3 is TGCAGCGTTGGTTTTGGCTCTGGGGCCAACGTCCTGACTTTC. It yields the protein CSVGFGSGANVLTF.

Ten or more counts support this clonotype. The V call is TRBV6-5, the J call TRBJ1-5; tentatively, D is TRBD1 (5 bases). Trimming pared 5 bases from V and 6 bases from J, leaving 17 bases between. The CDR3 loop spans 15 amino acids. Germline CDR1 MNHEY, CDR2 SVGAGI. For the CDR3, the DNA is TGTGCCAGCAGTCCGGGACCGCGGAGGGGTCAGCCCCAGCATTTT. This codes for CASSPGPRRGQPQHF.

The chain recombines TRBV15 with TRBJ2-1, with TRBD2 matching 13 bases. Germline V CDR1 and CDR2: LNHNV, YYDKDF (reference sequence). J was trimmed by 2 bases and V by 2 bases; bases with no gene match: 6. The CDR3 consists of 18 residues. CDR3 protein: CATSRMGTSGIAYNEQFF. The CDR3 nucleotides are TGTGCCACCAGCAGAATGGGGACTAGCGGGATTGCCTACAATGAGCAGTTCTTC.

At least ten counts were recorded for this clonotype. This chain connects TRBV6-5 to TRBJ2-7; D is possibly TRBD2 (5 bases). CDR1 is MNHEY, CDR2 SVGAGI, per germline. The V end was cut by 2 bases, the J end by 3 bases, with 11 bases between. There are 14 residues in the CDR3. The CDR3 coding sequence is TGTGCCAGCAGTTACGTACTAGGCGGCTACGAGCAGTACTTC. This sequence encodes CASSYVLGGYEQYF.

This chain links TRBV2 with TRBJ2-3; 8 positions match TRBD1. Germline V gives CDR1 SNHLY, CDR2 FYNNEI. V dropped 4 bases and J dropped 3; count of bases not matched to a gene: 9. The CDR3 spans 16 residues. In DNA, the CDR3 is TGTGCCAGCAGTGGAGGACAGGGAACGGCAACAGATACGCAGTATTTT. This gives the protein CASSGGQGTATDTQYF.

The chain employs TRBV7-9 and TRBJ2-3, with no clear D. CDR3 length: 14 residues. The germline V gene has CDR1 SEHNR and CDR2 FQNEAQ (reference sequence). Trimming took 2 bases from V and 3 from J, leaving 9 bases between them. DNA of the CDR3: TGTGCCAGCAGCTTAAACCCAGGAACAGATACGCAGTATTTT. It specifies CASSLNPGTDTQYF.

The chain employs TRBV9 and TRBJ2-7; D is perhaps TRBD2 (5 bases). Germline-derived CDR1 and CDR2 are SGDLS and YYNGEE. The ends were cut back, 4 bases at V and 0 bases at J, with 14 bases in the middle. CDR3 length equals 15 residues. The chain's CDR3 is CASSPYGVTSYEQYF. The CDR3 coding sequence is TGTGCCAGCAGCCCTTACGGGGTTACCTCCTACGAGCAGTACTTC.

This sequence joins TRBV11-2 and TRBJ1-2, with 7 bases lining up with TRBD1. The CDR3 has 13 residues. Trimming at V came to 6 bases and at J to 7 bases, leaving 8 bases not matched to a gene. The germline V gene encodes CDR1 SGHAT and CDR2 FQNNGV. CDR3 DNA: TGTGCCAGCAGACCAGGGGGGCGCTCTGGCTACACCTTC. Its translation: CASRPGGRSGYTF.

The genes are TRBV6-4 and TRBJ2-3, with TRBD2 identical over 8 bases. In germline, CDR1 is MRHNA, CDR2 SNTAGT. The CDR3 is 14 residues long. With 4 bases clipped from V and 0 bases from J, the junction kept 0 bases outside the gene matches. The CDR3 DNA is TGTGCCAGCAGTGCTAGCGGGAGCACAGATACGCAGTATTTT. This translates into CASSASGSTDTQYF.

The genes are TRBV29-1 and TRBJ2-1, with 7 bases lining up with TRBD1. Germline CDR1 is SQVTM and CDR2 is ANQGSEA. V shed 6 bases and J 4 bases; nucleotides not matched to a gene: 9. This CDR3 region has 14 residues. The chain's CDR3 is CSVEQGLGYNEQFF. CDR3 DNA: TGCAGCGTGGAACAGGGGCTTGGGTACAATGAGCAGTTCTTC.

Notes on this clonotype: Given the absence of the conserved phenylalanine or tryptophan at the CDR3 end, a read error is likely. The DNA is omitted, as the CDR3 cannot be located on it reliably, and the CDR3 follows TCRdb's listing. The chain is built from TRBV19 and TRBJ2-3; the table's D call, TRBD2, has no DNA check behind it. The CDR3 extends over 13 residues, inclusive of both ends. CDR1 is LNHDA, CDR2 SQIVND, per germline (reference sequence). This CDR3 is CASATMGTDTQYL.

The CDR3: CASSRWGQTYEQYF. The CDR3 nucleotides read TGTGCCAGCAGCCGATGGGGACAGACCTACGAGCAGTACTTC. The chain is built from TRBV28 and TRBJ2-7; TRBD1 matches at 7 bases. The V gene's germline CDR1 is MDHEN and CDR2 SYDVKM. The V and J ends lost 6 bases and 2 bases, in that order; junction bases with no gene match: 7. The CDR3 is 14 amino acids.

This clonotype was detected many times. CDR3 nucleotides: TGCGCCAGTGCGACAGGGGGTGCCTACGAGCAGTACTTC. It yields the protein CASATGGAYEQYF. The J gene is TRBJ2-7, the V gene TRBV5-1; 9 positions match TRBD1. Germline-derived CDR1 and CDR2 are SGHRS and YFSETQ. This CDR3 is 13 amino acids long. The trim removed 8 bases at V and 2 bases at J, leaving 5 bases unmatched.

This clonotype is classed as medium-sized. V gene TRBV7-2 combines with J gene TRBJ2-7; no definite D call. V was trimmed by 5 bases and J by 3 bases, leaving 8 bases between them. The CDR3 has 12 residues. Germline loops: CDR1 SGHTA, CDR2 FQGNSA. CDR3 protein: CASSGNNYEQYF. The CDR3 coding sequence is TGTGCCAGCAGCGGAAATAACTACGAGCAGTACTTC.

The chain has TRBV7-2 and TRBJ1-3; D unresolved. Germline V gives CDR1 SGHTA, CDR2 FQGNSA. V was shortened by 3 bases and J by 4 bases, with 4 bases between the two germline ends. The CDR3 totals 12 residues. The CDR3 bases are TGTGCCAGCAGCTTCTTCGGAAACACCATATATTTT. Translating it yields CASSFFGNTIYF.

This clonotype came up many times. A read error is possible here, since a much larger clone lies one base away. The J gene is TRBJ2-3, the V gene TRBV5-4, with a possible D match to TRBD2 (6 bases). The CDR3 spans 16 residues. The V and J ends lost 6 bases and 4 bases respectively, with 21 bases between them. Germline V gene sequence: CDR1 SGHNT, CDR2 YYREEE (reference sequence). Written as DNA, the CDR3 is TGTGCCAGCATACGTCGCGGGGCGGGTAGCCCAGATACGCAGTATTTT. This sequence encodes CASIRRGAGSPDTQYF. Drawing the rest from reference TRBV5-4 and TRBJ2-3, the complete variable domain is ETGVTQSPTHLIKTRGQQVTLRCSSQSGHNTVSWYQQALGQGPQFIFQYYREEENGRGNFPPRFSGLQFPNYSSELNVNALELDDSALYLCASIRRGAGSPDTQYFGPGTRLTVL.

V usage is TRBV15 and J usage is TRBJ1-6; a weak D match, TRBD1 (5 bases). V was shortened by 3 bases and J by 9 bases, with 15 bases between the two germline ends. CDR1 LNHNV and CDR2 YYDKDF come from the germline V gene (reference sequence). The CDR3 is 15 amino acids. CDR3 sequence reads: CATSRPKGYASPLHF. The CDR3 DNA follows: TGTGCCACCAGCAGGCCTAAGGGGTATGCTTCACCCCTCCACTTT.

This chain uses TRBV25-1 with TRBJ2-1; possibly TRBD1 for D (6 bases). Germline CDR1 reads MGHDK; CDR2 reads SYGVNS. The ends were cut back, 10 bases at V and 7 bases at J, with 14 bases in the middle. The CDR3 totals 12 residues. CDR3 coding DNA: TGTGCCACAAGAACAGGGAAGAATGAGCAGTTCTTC. This translates into CATRTGKNEQFF.

V gene TRBV9 combines with J gene TRBJ1-2; D might be TRBD1 (6 bases). Trimming removed 0 bases at V and 3 bases at J, with 15 bases between. Germline V gives CDR1 SGDLS, CDR2 YYNGEE. CDR3 length equals 16 residues. CDR3 nucleotides: TGTGCCAGCAGCGTAGCTACGGGACAAGGGTACTATGGCTACACCTTC. It yields the protein CASSVATGQGYYGYTF.

This clonotype was detected once. A junction boundary mismatches the germline segment, possibly from a read error. The chain uses TRBV19 and TRBJ1-2, with D possibly TRBD1 on 5 matching bases. The CDR3 consists of 12 residues. From germline, CDR1 is LNHDA and CDR2 SQIVND (reference sequence). The CDR3 here is CARSIGVYGYTF. Written as DNA, the CDR3 is TGTGCCAGAAGTATAGGGGTCTATGGCTACACCTTC. The variable domain in full, with the rest retrieved from reference TRBV19 and TRBJ1-2, is DGGITQSPKYLFRKEGQNVTLSCEQNLNHDAMYWYRQDPGQGLRLIYYSQIVNDFQKGDIAEGYSVSREKKESFPLTVTSAQKNPTAFYLCARSIGVYGYTFGSGTRLTVV.

V usage is TRBV7-2 and J usage is TRBJ2-6, with TRBD1 identical over 9 bases. J gave up 0 bases and V 2 bases, and 8 bases lay outside the gene matches. CDR3 length equals 19 residues. The germline CDR1 and CDR2 sequences are SGHTA and FQGNSA. The CDR3 sequence is CASSLRNRGPNSGANVLTF. The CDR3 DNA sequence: TGTGCCAGCAGCTTAAGGAACAGGGGGCCGAACTCTGGGGCCAACGTCCTGACTTTC. Full variable domain (missing parts from reference TRBV7-2 and TRBJ2-6): GAGVSQSPSNKVTEKGKDVELRCDPISGHTALYWYRQSLGQGLEFLIYFQGNSAPDKSGLPSDRFSAERTGGSVSTLTIQRTQQEDSAVYLCASSLRNRGPNSGANVLTFGAGSRLTVL.

This clonotype was recorded at least ten times. The rearrangement uses TRBV19 and TRBJ1-5, with TRBD1 matching over 8 bases. Germline values: CDR1 LNHDA, CDR2 SQIVND (reference sequence). The CDR3 totals 14 residues. The V segment lost 6 bases and the J segment 6 bases; nucleotides outside the gene matches: 7. This chain's CDR3 is CASRTQGATQPQHF. The CDR3 nucleotides are TGTGCCAGTAGAACGCAGGGGGCTACTCAGCCCCAGCATTTT.

The chain links TRBV2 to TRBJ1-2, with D hard to call. The V gene lost 7 bases and the J gene lost 7 bases, with 10 bases spanning the gap. Germline-derived CDR1 and CDR2 are SNHLY and FYNNEI. CDR3 length: 11 residues. The CDR3 loop is CASMVRSGYTF. The CDR3 DNA sequence: TGTGCCAGCATGGTCCGCTCTGGCTACACCTTC.

The rearrangement uses TRBV7-9 and TRBJ2-7; 11 bases are shared with TRBD2. The V segment lost 1 base and the J segment 4 bases; nucleotides outside the gene matches: 3. Germline V CDR1 and CDR2: SEHNR, FQNEAQ (reference sequence). The CDR3 is made up of 15 amino acids. DNA for the CDR3: TGTGCCAGCAGCTTAGTAGCGGGAGGGCCTTACGAGCAGTACTTC. Protein sequence: CASSLVAGGPYEQYF.

This clonotype was detected many times. This sequence joins TRBV2 and TRBJ2-1; 10 nucleotides agree with TRBD2. This CDR3 is built from 15 residues. CDR1 SNHLY and CDR2 FYNNEI come from the germline V gene. V shed 7 bases, J shed 6 bases, and the junction held 9 bases outside the gene matches. The CDR3 DNA is TGTGCCAGCATGGCTGGGCTAGCGGGGGTCAATGAGCAGTTCTTC. Protein product: CASMAGLAGVNEQFF.

This chain joins TRBV29-1 and TRBJ2-7; 8 bases are shared with TRBD1. The V and J ends lost 8 bases and 0 bases, in that order; junction bases with no gene match: 9. Germline CDR1 reads SQVTM; CDR2 reads ANQGSEA. The CDR3 totals 14 residues. CDR3 amino acids: CSLVGQGLSYEQYF. The CDR3 DNA sequence: TGCAGCTTGGTTGGACAGGGCCTCTCCTACGAGCAGTACTTC.

This clonotype was observed many times. The chain couples TRBV7-2 to TRBJ1-3; a possible D gene is TRBD1 (6 bases). V lost 3 bases, J lost 7 bases, and 19 bases lay in between. Germline V gene sequence: CDR1 SGHTA, CDR2 FQGNSA. CDR3 size: 16 residues. The CDR3 DNA reads TGTGCCAGCAGCTTCTACCCCAGGGGACTGTCGAACACCATATATTTT. Residues: CASSFYPRGLSNTIYF. Looking up the rest from reference TRBV7-2 and TRBJ1-3 gives the full variable domain: GAGVSQSPSNKVTEKGKDVELRCDPISGHTALYWYRQSLGQGLEFLIYFQGNSAPDKSGLPSDRFSAERTGGSVSTLTIQRTQQEDSAVYLCASSFYPRGLSNTIYFGEGSWLTVV.

This clonotype occurred a few times. The rearrangement uses TRBV18 and TRBJ1-2; 10 bases map to TRBD1. Per germline, CDR1 KGHSH and CDR2 LQKENI. After removal of 6 bases from V and 5 bases from J, the junction contained 6 bases not matched to a gene. The CDR3 loop spans 14 amino acids. The CDR3 reads CASSVRDRGYGYTF. The CDR3 nucleotides are TGTGCCAGCTCGGTCCGGGACAGGGGTTATGGCTACACCTTC.